This TCR beta chain emerged from a study of cytomegalovirus exposure and HLA in healthy donors. Study-wide points: Upon later analysis, TCR association rates were observed to vary by HLA locus, being highest for DRB1 and lowest for HLA-C.

The V segment lost 5 bases and the J segment 1 base; nucleotides outside the gene matches: 10. The CDR3 totals 17 residues. Germline CDR1 MNHEY, CDR2 SMNVEV (reference sequence). Notes on this clone: Its antigen is as yet unknown.

The PCR employed 60 Vbeta primers together with 13 Jbeta primers. This table comes from immunoSEQ multiplex PCR, and its TCRdb copy is limited to in-frame clones, with some not included. The sample holds 150,000 to 200,000 clones, approximately 85% seen once. Sequenced material: PBMCs. The clonotype was recovered from a man aged 18 to 29 in good health and CMV-seropositive. The rearrangement uses TRBV27 and TRBJ2-1; 8 bases match TRBD2. The CDR3 spells CASSLHSSGGSYNEQFF. DNA for the CDR3: TGTGCCAGCAGTCTCCATTCCAGCGGGGGTTCCTACAATGAGCAGTTCTTC.